A single sample is the source of the 16 T cell receptor beta chains below, sequenced in a study of low-dose radiotherapy and immunotherapy resistance in tumors. TRAV and TRBV primers primed cDNA for both TCRalpha and TCRbeta. Over roughly 19 PCR cycles, TCRs were amplified from a constant-region primer and V-primer adapter. One entry per CDR3 protein, called by TCRdb with MiXCR from the reads. The sample holds approximately 9,800 distinct CDR3 sequences, 35% to 50% seen once. Receptor source: a human donor with advanced metastatic prostate, ovarian, gallbladder or colorectal cancer (not recorded which). This table probably holds off-target reads from a library built for another chain.

This clonotype showed up just once. The V call is TRBV7-9, the J call TRBJ1-4; 7 bases agree with TRBD1. The ends lost 4 bases at V and 2 bases at J; junction bases unmatched: 4. Per germline, CDR1 SEHNR and CDR2 FQNEAQ (reference sequence). The CDR3 runs to 15 residues. DNA of the CDR3: TGTGCCAGCAGCTCAGCAGGGGGTACTAATGAAAAACTGTTTTTT. Protein product: CASSSAGGTNEKLFF.

This clonotype is labeled medium-sized. The J gene is TRBJ1-4, the V gene TRBV28, with TRBD1 as a possible D gene (5 bases). Germline CDR1 and CDR2: MDHEN and SYDVKM. The germline V and J ends were trimmed by 9 bases and 10 bases, with 21 bases remaining between them. This CDR3 spans 14 amino acids. In nucleotides, the CDR3 is TGTGCCAGTTCGGGACTTGGGCCGGGGGGAAAACTGTTTTTT. Residues: CASSGLGPGGKLFF.

The rearrangement uses TRBV19 and TRBJ2-3; D tentatively fits TRBD1 or TRBD2 (5 bases each). Trimming took off 8 bases at V and 8 bases at J, with 17 bases between the two ends. Germline V gene sequence: CDR1 LNHDA, CDR2 SQIVND (reference sequence). The CDR3 has 13 amino acids. The CDR3 coding sequence is TGTGCCAGTTCCCTGGGGGAATTGGGTACGCAGTATTTT. Translated, it gives CASSLGELGTQYF.

By share of the sample, this clonotype is medium-sized (0.01 to 0.1%). The chain carries TRBV28 and TRBJ1-5; D uncertain. Deletions cut 4 bases from V and 1 base from J, with 8 bases between. This CDR3 is 14 amino acids long. The V gene's germline CDR1 is MDHEN and CDR2 SYDVKM. CDR3 in amino acids: CASSWMGSNQPQHF. As DNA, the CDR3 is TGTGCCAGCAGTTGGATGGGGAGCAATCAGCCCCAGCATTTT. Looking up the rest from reference TRBV28 and TRBJ1-5 gives the full variable domain: DVKVTQSSRYLVKRTGEKVFLECVQDMDHENMFWYRQDPGLGLRLIYFSYDVKMKEKGDIPEGYSVSREKKERFSLILESASTNQTSMYLCASSWMGSNQPQHFGDGTRLSIL.

The chain uses TRBV27 and TRBJ2-3, with 13 bases aligning to TRBD2. Germline V gene sequence: CDR1 MNHEY, CDR2 SMNVEV (reference sequence). CDR3 size: 17 residues. Trimming removed 3 bases from V and 6 bases from J; junction bases left unmatched: 9. The CDR3 nucleotides are TGTGCCAGCAGTTTGGCCCGGACTAGCGGGAGCGCCGATACGCAGTATTTT. Encoded protein: CASSLARTSGSADTQYF.

This sequence joins TRBV4-2 and TRBJ2-7, with 14 bases identical to TRBD2. CDR1 LGHNA and CDR2 YNFKEQ come from the germline V gene. The J segment lost 7 bases and the V segment lost 1 base, leaving 9 bases of the junction unmatched. The CDR3 has 17 amino acids. CDR3 amino acids: CASSQGLAGGPRGEQYF. The CDR3 DNA follows: TGTGCCAGCAGCCAAGGACTAGCGGGAGGGCCACGGGGAGAGCAGTACTTC.

This chain connects TRBV10-3 to TRBJ1-2, with a tentative D call TRBD1 (5 bases). Per the germline V gene, CDR1 is ENHRY and CDR2 is SYGVKD. V lost 6 bases to trimming and J lost 4 bases, with 18 bases between them. This CDR3 is 15 amino acids long. The DNA of the CDR3 is TGTGCCATCAGCCAGTCGGGGACGGGCCGCTATGGCTACACCTTC. As protein: CAISQSGTGRYGYTF.

V gene TRBV7-8 combines with J gene TRBJ2-1; the match to TRBD2 covers 13 bases. Germline V gives CDR1 SGHVS, CDR2 FQNEAQ. The J segment lost 6 bases and the V segment lost 5 bases, leaving 4 bases of the junction unmatched. This CDR3 comprises 15 residues. The CDR3 sequence is CASSQGLAGVNEQFF. For the CDR3, the DNA is TGTGCCAGCAGCCAAGGACTAGCGGGGGTCAATGAGCAGTTCTTC.

The rearrangement joins TRBV3-1 to TRBJ1-6; possibly TRBD1 for D (6 bases). This CDR3 spans 14 amino acids. Germline values: CDR1 LGHDT, CDR2 YNNKEL (reference sequence). V dropped 0 bases and J dropped 6 bases, with 6 bases sitting between them. The CDR3 DNA reads as TGTGCCAGCAGCCAAGAAGGGGGTAATTCACCCCTCCACTTT. Protein: CASSQEGGNSPLHF. Using reference TRBV3-1 and TRBJ1-6 for the parts outside the CDR3, the full variable domain is DTAVSQTPKYLVTQMGNDKSIKCEQNLGHDTMYWYKQDSKKFLKIMFSYNNKELIINETVPNRFSPKSPDKAHLNLHINSLELGDSAVYFCASSQEGGNSPLHFGNGTRLTVT.

This clonotype was seen once. This chain uses TRBV11-2 with TRBJ2-1; no clear D. CDR3 length: 14 residues. V lost 5 bases and J 8 bases, leaving 16 bases between the germline ends. Germline CDR1 is SGHAT and CDR2 is FQNNGV. The CDR3 is CASSLRAVFDEQFF. CDR3 bases: TGTGCCAGCAGCCTACGGGCCGTCTTCGATGAGCAGTTCTTC.

The chain recombines TRBV7-2 with TRBJ1-5; D unresolved. V shed 5 bases and J shed 5 bases, with 13 bases lying between them. CDR3 length: 14 residues. Germline CDR1 is SGHTA and CDR2 is FQGNSA. The CDR3 DNA sequence: TGTGCCAGCAGCCCCGCAGGCCGCTATCAGCCCCAGCATTTT. The encoded protein is CASSPAGRYQPQHF.

There are a few counts of this clonotype. The rearrangement joins TRBV12-5 to TRBJ2-5; D may match TRBD1 or TRBD2 (6 bases each). The CDR3 sequence is 15 residues long. The V and J ends lost 7 bases and 2 bases respectively, with 17 bases between them. Per the germline V gene, CDR1 is LGHNT and CDR2 is FRNRAP. CDR3: CASAGGTGHQETQYF. CDR3 coding DNA: TGTGCTAGTGCCGGAGGGACGGGACATCAAGAGACCCAGTACTTC.

The chain combines TRBV5-1 with TRBJ2-1; 13 positions match TRBD2. The CDR3 length is 16 residues. Trimming at V came to 0 bases and at J to 5 bases, leaving 2 bases not matched to a gene. Germline lookup yields CDR1 SGHRS and CDR2 YFSETQ. CDR3 protein: CASSLGLAGGNNEQFF. CDR3 DNA sequence: TGCGCCAGCAGCTTGGGACTAGCGGGAGGTAACAATGAGCAGTTCTTC.

The rearrangement uses TRBV12-3 or TRBV12-4 and TRBJ2-5, with a tentative D call TRBD2 (5 bases). Trimming removed 0 bases at V and 5 bases at J, with 13 bases between. The CDR3 covers 15 residues. CDR3 sequence (DNA): TGTGCCAGCAGTTTAGCGGAGGCCCCGTGGGAGACCCAGTACTTC. Protein: CASSLAEAPWETQYF.

The chain carries TRBV10-3 and TRBJ1-1; TRBD1 is a possible D gene (5 bases). The germline V gene encodes CDR1 ENHRY and CDR2 SYGVKD. V was shortened by 6 bases and J by 5 bases, with 13 bases between the two germline ends. The CDR3 is 13 residues long. The CDR3 nucleotides read TGTGCCATCAGGGAGAACCGACAGACTGAAGCTTTCTTT. Its protein product is CAIRENRQTEAFF.

The DNA for the CDR3 is TGTGCCAGCAGTTTAAATACCCCCAATGAGCAGTTCTTC. It yields the protein CASSLNTPNEQFF. The genes are TRBV28 and TRBJ2-1; D is ambiguous. The V and J ends lost 2 bases and 6 bases respectively, with 8 bases between them. This CDR3 has 13 residues. Germline V gene sequence: CDR1 MDHEN, CDR2 SYDVKM.